This entry lists 5 T cell receptor beta chains sequenced from one sample in a study of T cells after yellow fever vaccination. A single record per CDR3 protein comes from TCRdb applying MiXCR to the 5' RACE reads. The data show about 580,000 distinct CDR3 sequences, around a sixth seen once. Specimen: PBMCs, collected about 5 days after the first yellow fever vaccination. The receptors derive from a man aged 18 to 29 who received the YFV17D yellow fever vaccine.

The chain uses TRBV7-9 and TRBJ1-2; 8 bases fit TRBD1. In germline, CDR1 is SEHNR, CDR2 FQNEAQ (reference sequence). V lost 5 bases and J lost 3; bases outside the gene matches: 8. The CDR3 is 15 residues long. For the CDR3, the DNA is TGTGCCAGCAGCCGGACCGGACAGGGAGACTATGGCTACACCTTC. Protein: CASSRTGQGDYGYTF.

This clonotype was recorded a few times. The chain combines TRBV12-3 or TRBV12-4 with TRBJ2-3; 11 bases map to TRBD2. The CDR3 spans 15 residues. V trimming: 7 bases; J trimming: 4 bases; junction bases outside the gene matches: 7. The CDR3: CASTLSGGAADTQYF. CDR3 in DNA: TGTGCCAGCACCCTTAGCGGGGGGGCCGCAGATACGCAGTATTTT.

The chain recombines TRBV4-1 with TRBJ2-5; no clear D gene. Germline lookup yields CDR1 MGHRA and CDR2 YSYEKL. The ends were cut back, 4 bases at V and 9 bases at J, with 15 bases in the middle. The CDR3 is 13 amino acids. The CDR3 DNA sequence: TGCGCCAGCAGCCCAACCTACGCGGCCCCCCAGTACTTC. Encoded protein: CASSPTYAAPQYF.

The chain carries TRBV6-1 and TRBJ2-2; 10 bases match TRBD2. The V gene's germline CDR1 is MNHNS and CDR2 SASEGT. The CDR3 is 17 residues long. The J segment lost 8 bases and the V segment lost 5 bases, leaving 14 bases of the junction unmatched. CDR3 sequence: CASSPPWTSGQGGELFF. CDR3 nucleotide sequence: TGTGCCAGCAGTCCACCCTGGACTAGCGGCCAGGGGGGGGAGCTGTTTTTT.

This clonotype was counted many times. The chain employs TRBV5-4 and TRBJ1-2, with D possibly matching TRBD1 (5 bases). This CDR3 is 14 amino acids long. The germline V gene has CDR1 SGHNT and CDR2 YYREEE (reference sequence). Trimming stripped 5 bases from V and 1 base from J, with 12 bases between. In DNA form, the CDR3 reads TGTGCCAGCAGAATGGGGGACCGTAACTATGGCTACACCTTC. Translating gives CASRMGDRNYGYTF.